This record covers a single T cell receptor (beta chain). Germline V lookup: CDR1 SGHTA, CDR2 FQGTGA. Trimming took off 5 bases at V and 0 bases at J, with 17 bases between the two ends. The CDR3 is made up of 16 amino acids. The data were obtained in a study of T cell clones after liver transplantation. Repertoires were generated with immunoSEQ multiplex PCR, while TCRdb's copy carries only in-frame clones and drops some. Among around 100,000 clones listed, under 90% were seen once. The rearrangement uses TRBV7-3 and TRBJ2-7; D might be TRBD2 (6 bases). The specimen was CD4+ T cells from blood, collected around 50 months after liver transplant. This TCR came from a human patient who received a liver transplant. Some T cells may be the graft donor's. The CDR3 nucleotides read TGTGCCAGCAGCGAAAGTGGCGGGACGGCCTCCTACGAGCAGTACTTC. Translation gives CASSESGGTASYEQYF.